The T cell receptor (beta chain) under discussion was sequenced for a study of cytomegalovirus exposure and HLA in healthy donors. Study-wide results and limits: The authors confirmed in vitro that a few CMV-associated chains were specific for CMV antigens. Analysis performed later found more than 15,000 TCR beta sequences associated with HLA alleles at 0.05 false discovery rate.

Germline CDR1 and CDR2: MDHEN and SYDVKM. The V gene lost 4 bases and the J gene lost 7 bases, with 25 bases spanning the gap. This CDR3 has 18 amino acids. In regard to this clone: As yet, its antigen is unknown.

The PCR contained 60 Vbeta and 13 Jbeta primers. Repertoires were generated with immunoSEQ multiplex PCR, while TCRdb's copy carries only in-frame clones and drops some. The sample holds approximately 160,000 clones, more than 60% seen once. The clonotype comes from a woman aged 45-59 years in good health and CMV-seropositive. Sequencing was carried out using PBMCs. The chain uses TRBV28 and TRBJ2-2; the D gene is possibly TRBD1 (5 bases). The CDR3 DNA sequence: TGTGCCAGCAGTTCTCCCCCCTGGGGCACTACCTTTCACGGGGAGCTGTTTTTT. Amino acid sequence: CASSSPPWGTTFHGELFF.